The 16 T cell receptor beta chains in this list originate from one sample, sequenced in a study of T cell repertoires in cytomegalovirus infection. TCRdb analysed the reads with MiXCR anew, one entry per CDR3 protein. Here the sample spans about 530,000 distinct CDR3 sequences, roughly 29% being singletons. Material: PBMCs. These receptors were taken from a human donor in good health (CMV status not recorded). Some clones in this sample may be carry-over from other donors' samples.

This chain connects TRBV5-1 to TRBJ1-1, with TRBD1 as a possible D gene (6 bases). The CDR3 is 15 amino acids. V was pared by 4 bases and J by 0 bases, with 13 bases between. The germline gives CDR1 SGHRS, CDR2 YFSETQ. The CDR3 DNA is TGCGCCAGCAGCGGGGGGGGGCGTGTGAACACTGAAGCTTTCTTT. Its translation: CASSGGGRVNTEAFF.

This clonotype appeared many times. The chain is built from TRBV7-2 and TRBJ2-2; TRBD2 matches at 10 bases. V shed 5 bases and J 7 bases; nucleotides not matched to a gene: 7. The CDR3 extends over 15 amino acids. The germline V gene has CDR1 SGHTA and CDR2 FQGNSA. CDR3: CASSTAGGPVGELFF. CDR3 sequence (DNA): TGTGCCAGCAGCACAGCGGGAGGGCCCGTCGGGGAGCTGTTTTTT.

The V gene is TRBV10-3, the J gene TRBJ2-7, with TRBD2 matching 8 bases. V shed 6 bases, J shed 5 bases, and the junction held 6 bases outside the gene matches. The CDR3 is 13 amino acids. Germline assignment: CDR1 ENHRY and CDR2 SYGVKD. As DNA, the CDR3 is TGTGCCATCAGAAGCGGACTAGCTAACGAGCAGTACGTC. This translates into CAIRSGLANEQYV.

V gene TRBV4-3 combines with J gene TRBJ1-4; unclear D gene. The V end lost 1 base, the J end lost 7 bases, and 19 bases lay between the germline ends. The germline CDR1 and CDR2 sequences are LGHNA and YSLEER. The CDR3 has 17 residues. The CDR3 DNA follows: TGCGCCAGCAGCCAAGGAACGGAGGTCCGTGGCCGTGAAAAACTGTTTTTT. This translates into CASSQGTEVRGREKLFF.

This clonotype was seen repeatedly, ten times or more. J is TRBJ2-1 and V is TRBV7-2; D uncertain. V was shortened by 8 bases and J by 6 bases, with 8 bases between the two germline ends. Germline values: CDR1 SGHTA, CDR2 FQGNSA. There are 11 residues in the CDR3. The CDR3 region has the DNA TGTGCCAGCCTCCGTCTCAATGAGCAGTTCTTC. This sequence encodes CASLRLNEQFF.

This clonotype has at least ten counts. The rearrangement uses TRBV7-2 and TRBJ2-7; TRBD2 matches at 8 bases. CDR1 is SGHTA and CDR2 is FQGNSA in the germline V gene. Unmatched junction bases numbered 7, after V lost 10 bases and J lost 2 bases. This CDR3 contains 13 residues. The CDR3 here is CAMERETPYEQYV. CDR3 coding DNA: TGTGCCATGGAGCGGGAGACCCCCTACGAGCAGTACGTC.

CDR3 DNA: TGTGCCAGCAGTTACTCGATAGGGCTAGCCAAAAACATTCAGTACTTC. Its translation: CASSYSIGLAKNIQYF. The V and J genes are TRBV6-5 and TRBJ2-4; D gene unclear. CDR1 is MNHEY, CDR2 SVGAGI, per germline. CDR3 length equals 16 residues. With 0 bases removed from V and 0 bases from J, the gap between germline ends came to 9 bases.

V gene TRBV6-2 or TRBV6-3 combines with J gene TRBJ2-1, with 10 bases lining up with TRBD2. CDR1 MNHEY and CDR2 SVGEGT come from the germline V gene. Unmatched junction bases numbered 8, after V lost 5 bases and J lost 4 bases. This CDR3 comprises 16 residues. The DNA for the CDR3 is TGTGCCAGCAGTCGGCGGGGACTAGCGTCGTACAATGAGCAGTTCTTC. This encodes CASSRRGLASYNEQFF.

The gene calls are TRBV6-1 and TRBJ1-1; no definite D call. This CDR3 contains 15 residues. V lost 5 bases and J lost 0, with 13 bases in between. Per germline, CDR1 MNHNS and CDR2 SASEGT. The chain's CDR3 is CASSLSGRLNTEAFF. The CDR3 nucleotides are TGTGCCAGCAGTCTATCTGGGCGGCTGAACACTGAAGCTTTCTTT.

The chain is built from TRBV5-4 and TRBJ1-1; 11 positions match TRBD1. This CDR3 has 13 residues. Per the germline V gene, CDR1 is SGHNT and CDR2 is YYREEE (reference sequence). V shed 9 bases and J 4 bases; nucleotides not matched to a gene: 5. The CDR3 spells CATRTGGGTEAFF. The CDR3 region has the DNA TGTGCCACCAGGACAGGGGGCGGCACTGAAGCTTTCTTT. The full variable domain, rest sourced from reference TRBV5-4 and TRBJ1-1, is ETGVTQSPTHLIKTRGQQVTLRCSSQSGHNTVSWYQQALGQGPQFIFQYYREEENGRGNFPPRFSGLQFPNYSSELNVNALELDDSALYLCATRTGGGTEAFFGQGTRLTVV.

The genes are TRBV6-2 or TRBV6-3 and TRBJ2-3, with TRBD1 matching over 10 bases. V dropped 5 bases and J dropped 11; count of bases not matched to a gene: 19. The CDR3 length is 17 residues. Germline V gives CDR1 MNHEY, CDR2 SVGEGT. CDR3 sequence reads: CASSIDRQGAYWSQQYF. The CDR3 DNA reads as TGTGCCAGCAGTATCGACAGACAGGGGGCCTATTGGTCCCAGCAGTATTTT.

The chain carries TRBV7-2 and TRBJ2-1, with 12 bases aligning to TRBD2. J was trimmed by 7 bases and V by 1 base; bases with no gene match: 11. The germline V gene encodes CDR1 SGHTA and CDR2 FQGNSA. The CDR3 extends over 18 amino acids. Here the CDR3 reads CASSLVVASGRGRNEQFF. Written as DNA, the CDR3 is TGTGCCAGCAGCTTAGTGGTGGCTAGCGGGAGGGGAAGGAATGAGCAGTTCTTC.

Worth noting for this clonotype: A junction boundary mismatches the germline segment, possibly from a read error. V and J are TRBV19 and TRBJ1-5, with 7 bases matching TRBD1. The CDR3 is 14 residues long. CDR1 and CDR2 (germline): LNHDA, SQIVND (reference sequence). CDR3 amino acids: CASSVDRVDQPQHF. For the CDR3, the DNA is TGTGCCAGTAGTGTAGACAGGGTCGATCAGCCCCAGCATTTT.

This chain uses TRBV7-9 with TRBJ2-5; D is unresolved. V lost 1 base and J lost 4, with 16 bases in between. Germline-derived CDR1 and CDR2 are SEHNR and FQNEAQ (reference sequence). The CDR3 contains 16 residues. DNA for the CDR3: TGTGCCAGCAGCTTAGGGGGATTGGAAGCCGGAGAGACCCAGTACTTC. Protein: CASSLGGLEAGETQYF.

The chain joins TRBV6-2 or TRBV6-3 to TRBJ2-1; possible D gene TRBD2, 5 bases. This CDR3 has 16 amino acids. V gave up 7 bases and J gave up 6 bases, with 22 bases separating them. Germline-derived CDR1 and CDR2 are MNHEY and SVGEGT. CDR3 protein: CASTPPGKYRSNEQFF. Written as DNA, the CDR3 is TGTGCCAGCACCCCTCCGGGGAAATACCGGTCCAATGAGCAGTTCTTC.

DNA of the CDR3: TGTGCCACCAGCAGAGAAGGAGGGTATGGCTACACCTTC. Its protein product is CATSREGGYGYTF. The chain carries TRBV15 and TRBJ1-2, with no clear D. The CDR3 length is 13 residues. V was pared by 0 bases and J by 5 bases, with 7 bases between. Germline-derived CDR1 and CDR2 are LNHNV and YYDKDF (reference sequence).